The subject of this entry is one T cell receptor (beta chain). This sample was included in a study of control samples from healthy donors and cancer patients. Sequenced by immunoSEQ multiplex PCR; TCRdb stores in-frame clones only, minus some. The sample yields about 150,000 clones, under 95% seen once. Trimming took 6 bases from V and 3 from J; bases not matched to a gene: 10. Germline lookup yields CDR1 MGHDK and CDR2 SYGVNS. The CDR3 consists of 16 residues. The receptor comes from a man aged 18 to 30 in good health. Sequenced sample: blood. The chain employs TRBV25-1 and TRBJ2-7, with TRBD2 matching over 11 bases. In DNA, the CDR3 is TGTGCCAGCAGCGTGACCCGGACTAGCGGGCGCTACGAGCAGTACTTC. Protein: CASSVTRTSGRYEQYF.